The entry that follows covers one TCR beta chain sequence. No antigen is known for it. Time point denoted: cycle 4 day 1 (C4D1), after 6 weeks of nivolumab. All patients relapsed after autologous stem cell transplantation, and brentuximab vedotin exposure varied. The data were obtained in a study of PD-1 blockade in classical Hodgkin lymphoma. General study results and limits: Prior to therapy, complete responders displayed diversity much like that of newly diagnosed patients. Lower baseline TCR diversity was reported for newly diagnosed patients than for healthy donors. Nivolumab starters within 1 year of ASCT were excluded. What drove the repertoire differences, possibly disease activity or prior therapy, has not been defined.

CDR3 length: 16 residues. The V and J ends lost 5 bases and 8 bases, in that order; junction bases with no gene match: 12. The germline CDR1 and CDR2 sequences are MGHRA and YSYEKL. Assay used: immunoSEQ multiplex PCR; TCRdb lists only in-frame clones, some missing. The table lists around 57,000 clones, around 86% of them singletons. Sequences were derived from peripheral blood mononuclear cells (PBMCs), sampled before the fourth cycle of nivolumab. This receptor was taken from a human donor with classical Hodgkin lymphoma. V is TRBV4-1 and J is TRBJ1-4; 9 bases are shared with TRBD1. This CDR3 reads CASSDWSGTGREKLFF. CDR3 DNA: TGCGCCAGCAGCGATTGGAGCGGGACAGGGAGAGAAAAACTGTTTTTT.